The source of this T cell receptor (beta chain) is a study of T-cell reconstitution after alpha-beta-depleted transplantation in children. Researchers prepared the TCRbeta library using unique molecular identifiers, the study reports. In TCRdb, the PCR reads were re-called with MiXCR into one record per CDR3 protein. The data hold some 250,000 distinct CDR3 sequences, with around 11% observed a single time. CDR1 is SGHRS, CDR2 YFSETQ, per germline. V shed 4 bases and J 8 bases; nucleotides not matched to a gene: 20. CDR3 size: 18 residues. The receptor's source is a human donor who donated a stem cell graft to a child with acute lymphoblastic leukemia. V is TRBV5-1 and J is TRBJ2-2, with 7 bases fitting TRBD1. The input for sequencing was PBMCs from the stem cell graft donor, taken from the stem cell graft. As DNA, the CDR3 is TGCGCCAGCAGCCGTGTGGGACAGCGGCCCGAGAGATTAGGGGAGCTGTTTTTT. Translating it yields CASSRVGQRPERLGELFF.